The sequence of this T cell receptor (beta chain) was determined in a study of identical twins. Study-level findings and limits: Model-predicted out-of-frame TCR alpha sharing fell below observed values in monozygotic twins. In cord blood, abundant beta clonotypes had fewer insertions; memory showed no trend. Not following the same donors, the study drew its conclusions from cross-sectional statistical analysis.

About this clonotype itself: Its antigen is not known.

In TCRdb, the 5' RACE reads were re-called with MiXCR into one record per CDR3 protein. This sample has about 210,000 distinct CDR3 sequences, with less than 9.5% found just once. The CDR3 consists of 14 residues. V shed 2 bases and J shed 1 base, with 8 bases lying between them. The sequencing input was memory (CD45RO+) T cells sorted from blood. The chain uses TRBV12-3 or TRBV12-4 and TRBJ2-5; D perhaps matches TRBD1 (5 bases). This clonotype was sampled from a woman aged 18-35 years in good health. For the CDR3, the DNA is TGTGCCAGCAGTTTAAAGGGGATCCAAGAGACCCAGTACTTC. This codes for CASSLKGIQETQYF.